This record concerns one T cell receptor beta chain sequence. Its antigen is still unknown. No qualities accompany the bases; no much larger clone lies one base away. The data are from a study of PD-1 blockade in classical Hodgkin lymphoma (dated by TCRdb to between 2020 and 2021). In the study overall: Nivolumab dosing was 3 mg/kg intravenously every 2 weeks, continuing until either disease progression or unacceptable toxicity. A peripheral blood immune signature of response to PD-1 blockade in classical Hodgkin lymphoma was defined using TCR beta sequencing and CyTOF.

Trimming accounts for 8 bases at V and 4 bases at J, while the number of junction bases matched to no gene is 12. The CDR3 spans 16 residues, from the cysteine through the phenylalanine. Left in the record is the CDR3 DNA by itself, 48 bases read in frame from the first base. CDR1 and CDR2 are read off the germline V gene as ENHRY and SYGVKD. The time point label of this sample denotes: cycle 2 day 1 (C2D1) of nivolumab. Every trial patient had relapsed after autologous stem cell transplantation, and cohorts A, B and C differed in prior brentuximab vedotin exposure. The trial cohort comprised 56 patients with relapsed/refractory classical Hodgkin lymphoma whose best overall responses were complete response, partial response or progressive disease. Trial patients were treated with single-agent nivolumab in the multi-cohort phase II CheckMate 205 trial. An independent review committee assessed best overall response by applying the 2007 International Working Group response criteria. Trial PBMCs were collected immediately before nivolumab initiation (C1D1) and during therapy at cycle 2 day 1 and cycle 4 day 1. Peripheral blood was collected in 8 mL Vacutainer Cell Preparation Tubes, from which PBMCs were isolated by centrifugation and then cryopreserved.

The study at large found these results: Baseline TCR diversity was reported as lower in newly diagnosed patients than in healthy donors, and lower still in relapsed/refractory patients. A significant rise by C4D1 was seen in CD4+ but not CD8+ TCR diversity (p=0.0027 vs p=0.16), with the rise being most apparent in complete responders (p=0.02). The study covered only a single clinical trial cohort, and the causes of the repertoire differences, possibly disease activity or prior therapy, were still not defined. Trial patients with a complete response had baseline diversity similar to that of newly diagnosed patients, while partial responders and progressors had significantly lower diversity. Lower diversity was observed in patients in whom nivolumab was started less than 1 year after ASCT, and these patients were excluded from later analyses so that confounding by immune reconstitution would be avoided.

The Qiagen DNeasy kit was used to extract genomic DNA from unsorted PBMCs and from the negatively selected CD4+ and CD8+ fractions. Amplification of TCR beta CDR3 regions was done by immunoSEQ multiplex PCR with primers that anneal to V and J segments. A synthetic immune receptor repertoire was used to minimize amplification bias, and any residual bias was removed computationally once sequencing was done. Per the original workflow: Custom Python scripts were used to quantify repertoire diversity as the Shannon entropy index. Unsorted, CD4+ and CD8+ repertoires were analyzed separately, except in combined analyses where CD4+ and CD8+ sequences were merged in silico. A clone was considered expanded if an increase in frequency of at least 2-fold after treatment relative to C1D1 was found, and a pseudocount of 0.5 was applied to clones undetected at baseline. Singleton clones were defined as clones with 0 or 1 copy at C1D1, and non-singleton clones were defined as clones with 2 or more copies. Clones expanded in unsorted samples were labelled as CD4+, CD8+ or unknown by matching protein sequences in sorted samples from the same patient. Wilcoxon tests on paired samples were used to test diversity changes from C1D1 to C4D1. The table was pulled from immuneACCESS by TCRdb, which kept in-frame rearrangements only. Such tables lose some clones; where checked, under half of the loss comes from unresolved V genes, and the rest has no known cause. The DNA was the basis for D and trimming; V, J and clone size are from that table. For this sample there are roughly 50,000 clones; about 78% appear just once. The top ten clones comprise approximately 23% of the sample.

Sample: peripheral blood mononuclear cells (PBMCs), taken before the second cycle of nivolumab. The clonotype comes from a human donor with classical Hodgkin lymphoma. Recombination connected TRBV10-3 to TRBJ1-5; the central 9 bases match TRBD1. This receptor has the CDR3 CAIGPALQGANQPQHF. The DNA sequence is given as TGTGCCATCGGGCCGGCGCTACAGGGGGCGAATCAGCCCCAGCATTTT.